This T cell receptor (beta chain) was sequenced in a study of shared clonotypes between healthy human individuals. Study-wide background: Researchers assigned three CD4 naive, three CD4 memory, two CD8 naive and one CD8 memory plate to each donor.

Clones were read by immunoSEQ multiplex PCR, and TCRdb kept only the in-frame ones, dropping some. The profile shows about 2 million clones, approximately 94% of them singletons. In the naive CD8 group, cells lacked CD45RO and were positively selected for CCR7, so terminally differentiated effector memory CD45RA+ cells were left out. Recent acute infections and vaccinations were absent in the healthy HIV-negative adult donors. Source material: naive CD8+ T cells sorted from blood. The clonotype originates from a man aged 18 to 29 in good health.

CDR3 loop: CASGVAEISGTKYF. In nucleotides, the CDR3 is TGTGCCAGCGGCGTGGCGGAGATCAGTGGGACAAAGTACTTC. V is TRBV25-1 and J is TRBJ2-5, with D perhaps matching TRBD1 (6 bases). Looked up from germline, CDR1 is MGHDK and CDR2 is SYGVNS. Trimming cost V 8 bases and J 12 bases, with 25 bases left between them. The CDR3 sequence is 14 residues long.